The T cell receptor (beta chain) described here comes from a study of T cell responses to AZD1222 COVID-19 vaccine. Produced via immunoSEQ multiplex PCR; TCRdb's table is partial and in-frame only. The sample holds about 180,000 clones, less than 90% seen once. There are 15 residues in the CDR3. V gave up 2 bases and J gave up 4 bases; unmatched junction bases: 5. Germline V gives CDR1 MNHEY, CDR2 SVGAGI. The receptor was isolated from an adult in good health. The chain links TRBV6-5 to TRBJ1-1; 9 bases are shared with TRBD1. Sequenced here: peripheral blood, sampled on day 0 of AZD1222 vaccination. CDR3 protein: CASSYQGQGRTEAFF. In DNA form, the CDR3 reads TGTGCCAGCAGTTACCAAGGACAGGGGCGCACTGAAGCTTTCTTT.